The 28 T cell receptor beta chains listed next were all sequenced from one sample in a study of T cells after yellow fever vaccination (dated by TCRdb to between 2018 and 2020). Library method: 5' RACE. Sequencing was performed on an Illumina HiSeq 2500. Starting from the raw public reads, TCRdb applied fastp trimming at Q25, assembled clones with MiXCR and retained in-frame beta chains. A single entry per CDR3 protein holds the most common genes and DNA from its merged rows. Here the sample has about 320,000 distinct CDR3 sequences; around 7% occur a single time. Of the sample, 18% falls within the top ten clones. Explained via the paper, the treatment or condition label denotes: live attenuated yellow fever vaccine strain. The specimen was PBMCs, collected about 41 days after the first yellow fever vaccination. The receptors derive from a man younger than 35 who received the YFV17D yellow fever vaccine.

The chain recombines TRBV6-5 with TRBJ1-2, with a possible D match to TRBD1 (6 bases). This CDR3 is 12 amino acids long. V dropped 6 bases and J dropped 7 bases, with 12 bases sitting between them. Germline V gene sequence: CDR1 MNHEY, CDR2 SVGAGI. The CDR3 DNA reads as TGTGCCAGCAGAGGGGGTGTAGGTGGCTACACCTTC. Translated: CASRGGVGGYTF.

In this sample, this clonotype turned up many times. The chain couples TRBV18 to TRBJ2-3, with unresolved D. The CDR3 has 14 residues. The V gene's germline CDR1 is KGHSH and CDR2 LQKENI. V was clipped by 6 bases and J by 4 bases, with 14 bases between them. CDR3 in amino acids: CASSPGKSADTQYF. CDR3 DNA: TGTGCCAGCTCGCCAGGAAAGTCCGCAGATACGCAGTATTTT.

The chain couples TRBV7-7 to TRBJ2-3; D remains ambiguous. The CDR3 has 14 residues. CDR1 and CDR2 (germline): SSHAT, FNYEAQ (reference sequence). This chain's CDR3 is CAGSLDLQVGTQYF. The DNA of the CDR3 is TGTGCTGGCAGCCTAGACCTACAAGTTGGTACGCAGTATTTT.

This clonotype was seen more than once but under ten times. The V gene is TRBV12-3 or TRBV12-4, the J gene TRBJ1-5; a weak D match, TRBD1 (6 bases). Trimming shortened V by 6 bases and J by 4 bases, and 7 bases separated the two germline ends. CDR3 length: 12 amino acids. The CDR3 loop reads CASRDSNQPQHF. The CDR3 DNA is TGTGCCAGCAGGGACAGTAATCAGCCCCAGCATTTT.

This clonotype was seen a handful of times. Here the CDR3 reads CASSLMGQDLETQYF. Written as DNA, the CDR3 is TGTGCCAGCAGCTTAATGGGGCAGGACCTAGAGACCCAGTACTTC. The chain joins TRBV7-3 to TRBJ2-5, with D perhaps matching TRBD1 (5 bases). Germline CDR1 and CDR2: SGHTA and FQGTGA. This CDR3 spans 15 amino acids. Deletions cut 1 base from V and 4 bases from J, with 13 bases between.

CDR3 in amino acids: CATRGPGGTGTDTQYF. For the CDR3, the DNA is TGTGCCACCAGGGGCCCCGGAGGAACGGGCACAGATACGCAGTATTTT. V usage is TRBV24-1 and J usage is TRBJ2-3, with a weak D call TRBD2 (5 bases). Trimming shortened V by 7 bases and J by 1 base, and 17 bases separated the two germline ends. Germline CDR1 reads KGHDR; CDR2 reads SFDVKD. The CDR3 contains 16 residues.

V and J are TRBV7-3 and TRBJ2-1; a possible D gene is TRBD1 (6 bases). Trimming cost V 5 bases and J 4 bases, with 21 bases left between them. Germline CDR1 and CDR2: SGHTA and FQGTGA. The CDR3 is made up of 17 amino acids. CDR3 nucleotides: TGTGCCAGCAGCCCAACCGAGGGGGTGAAACCTTACAATGAGCAGTTCTTC. It is translated as CASSPTEGVKPYNEQFF.

This clonotype was recorded a few times. The CDR3 coding sequence is TGTGCCAGCAGGCCGGTCTGGGGACAGGCATATGGCTACACCTTC. It yields the protein CASRPVWGQAYGYTF. This sequence joins TRBV28 and TRBJ1-2; 8 nucleotides align to TRBD1. The germline V gene encodes CDR1 MDHEN and CDR2 SYDVKM. The CDR3 spans 15 residues. V shed 6 bases and J 5 bases; nucleotides not matched to a gene: 11.

The chain combines TRBV4-3 with TRBJ2-2; 12 nucleotides agree with TRBD2. J lost 2 bases, V lost 4 bases, and 2 bases had no gene match. CDR3 length: 16 residues. Germline V lookup: CDR1 LGHNA, CDR2 YSLEER. The CDR3 coding sequence is TGCGCCAGCAGCCCACTAGCGGGGGGCAACACCGGGGAGCTGTTTTTT. It encodes CASSPLAGGNTGELFF.

This chain connects TRBV14 to TRBJ1-6; 7 bases line up with TRBD1. Germline V gives CDR1 SGHDN, CDR2 FVKESK. This CDR3 is 17 amino acids long. With V trimmed by 1 base and J by 2 bases, 5 bases remained unmatched. In DNA form, the CDR3 reads TGTGCCAGCAGCCAAGGGCAAGGGGGCGCCTATAATTCACCCCTCCACTTT. It specifies CASSQGQGGAYNSPLHF.

In its sample, this clonotype was seen a few times. J is TRBJ2-3 and V is TRBV9; 10 nucleotides match TRBD2. CDR3 length equals 15 residues. V lost 3 bases and J lost 7; bases outside the gene matches: 8. Per the germline V gene, CDR1 is SGDLS and CDR2 is YYNGEE. CDR3 in DNA: TGTGCCAGCAGCGCCGGTCTAGCGGGGGCTTATACGCAGTATTTT. Its protein is CASSAGLAGAYTQYF. The complete variable domain, with remaining parts taken from reference TRBV9 and TRBJ2-3, reads DSGVTQTPKHLITATGQRVTLRCSPRSGDLSVYWYQQSLDQGLQFLIQYYNGEERAKGNILERFSAQQFPDLHSELNLSSLELGDSALYFCASSAGLAGAYTQYFGPGTRLTVL.

A few counts support this clonotype. The CDR3 loop reads CASQGQDNEQFF. The DNA for the CDR3 is TGTGCCAGCCAAGGACAAGACAATGAGCAGTTCTTC. V is TRBV28 and J is TRBJ2-1, with a possible D match to TRBD1 (5 bases). The CDR3 is 12 residues long. The germline CDR1 and CDR2 sequences are MDHEN and SYDVKM. V shed 8 bases and J shed 5 bases, with 10 bases lying between them.

The genes are TRBV5-1 and TRBJ2-6; D is unclear. The CDR3 length is 16 residues. From germline, CDR1 is SGHRS and CDR2 YFSETQ. Trimming took off 3 bases at V and 0 bases at J, with 10 bases between the two ends. CDR3 residues: CASSSWTSSGANVLTF. CDR3 nucleotides: TGCGCCAGCAGCTCCTGGACCTCCTCTGGGGCCAACGTCCTGACTTTC.

The sample holds a few counts of this clonotype. V usage is TRBV7-6 and J usage is TRBJ2-1; TRBD1 is a possible D gene (5 bases). Trimming removed 5 bases at V and 0 bases at J, with 14 bases between. This CDR3 is built from 16 residues. CDR1 is SGHVS, CDR2 FNYEAQ, per germline. CDR3 DNA: TGTGCCAGCAGCCTACAGGACGGAGACTCCTACAATGAGCAGTTCTTC. Its translation is CASSLQDGDSYNEQFF.

The chain carries TRBV10-3 and TRBJ1-4; the D gene is possibly TRBD1 (6 bases). Looked up from germline, CDR1 is ENHRY and CDR2 is SYGVKD. The germline V and J ends were trimmed by 10 bases and 8 bases, with 20 bases remaining between them. The CDR3 extends over 14 amino acids. The CDR3 sequence: CATMKPGAGEKLFF. The CDR3 DNA follows: TGTGCCACAATGAAGCCGGGGGCAGGGGAAAAACTGTTTTTT.

This clonotype showed up just a few times. This chain connects TRBV12-3 or TRBV12-4 to TRBJ2-5; D gene uncertain. CDR3 length equals 13 residues. Deletions cut 7 bases from V and 4 bases from J, with 13 bases between. This chain's CDR3 is CASTGPTRETQYF. CDR3 in DNA: TGTGCCAGCACTGGTCCGACAAGAGAGACCCAGTACTTC.

The J gene is TRBJ2-1, the V gene TRBV20-1; 10 positions match TRBD1. The CDR3 is 15 amino acids. After removal of 0 bases from V and 7 bases from J, the junction contained 6 bases not matched to a gene. Germline V gene lookup returns CDR1 DFQATT and CDR2 SNEGSKA (reference sequence). The CDR3 nucleotides read TGCAGTGCTAGAGATGGGGACAGGGGTCTGAATGAGCAGTTCTTC. Translated, it gives CSARDGDRGLNEQFF.

The V call is TRBV9, the J call TRBJ1-2, with unresolved D. There are 12 residues in the CDR3. Germline CDR1 reads SGDLS; CDR2 reads YYNGEE. V dropped 6 bases and J dropped 4 bases, with 10 bases sitting between them. The CDR3 sequence is CASTAAPYGYTF. For the CDR3, the DNA is TGTGCCAGCACCGCAGCCCCCTATGGCTACACCTTC.

CDR3 nucleotide sequence: TGTGCCAGCTCACCGTTGCAGGGAATTTCGGGCACTGAAGCTTTCTTT. Translation: CASSPLQGISGTEAFF. The V call is TRBV18, the J call TRBJ1-1, with D maybe TRBD1 (5 bases). V shed 3 bases and J shed 4 bases, with 18 bases lying between them. The CDR3 is made up of 16 amino acids. Germline V lookup: CDR1 KGHSH, CDR2 LQKENI.

The genes are TRBV2 and TRBJ2-2; TRBD2 matches 7 bases. Trimming took 4 bases from V and 7 from J; bases not matched to a gene: 3. The CDR3 runs 13 residues. Germline loops: CDR1 SNHLY, CDR2 FYNNEI. CDR3 DNA: TGTGCCAGCAGTGGCGGGGGTAGCGGGGAGCTGTTTTTT. This encodes CASSGGGSGELFF. Combining the CDR3 with reference TRBV2 and TRBJ2-2 gives the whole variable domain EPEVTQTPSHQVTQMGQEVILRCVPISNHLYFYWYRQILGQKVEFLVSFYNNEISEKSEIFDDQFSVERPDGSNFTLKIRSTKLEDSAMYFCASSGGGSGELFFGEGSRLTVL.

The rearrangement uses TRBV7-9 and TRBJ2-4; D is ambiguous. Trimming stripped 4 bases from V and 0 bases from J, with 13 bases between. CDR1 is SEHNR and CDR2 is FQNEAQ in the germline V gene (reference sequence). The CDR3 runs 16 residues. The CDR3 nucleotides are TGTGCCAGCAGCTATCCGGCAACCCTAGCCAAAAACATTCAGTACTTC. It codes for CASSYPATLAKNIQYF.

The chain has TRBV18 and TRBJ2-2; D not resolved. The germline V gene has CDR1 KGHSH and CDR2 LQKENI. This CDR3 has 17 residues. V lost 6 bases and J 0 bases, leaving 17 bases between the germline ends. CDR3 sequence: CASSPVLLTSNTGELFF. CDR3 coding DNA: TGTGCCAGCTCGCCGGTATTGCTGACTTCGAACACCGGGGAGCTGTTTTTT.

V and J are TRBV12-3 or TRBV12-4 and TRBJ2-2; TRBD2 is a possible D gene (5 bases). The CDR3 extends over 12 amino acids. V was pared by 8 bases and J by 7 bases, with 11 bases between. The CDR3, as DNA: TGTGCCAGCGCAGGAGGAGACGGGGAGCTGTTTTTT. Its protein is CASAGGDGELFF.

This clonotype appeared many times. V gene TRBV4-1 combines with J gene TRBJ2-1, with TRBD2 as a possible D gene (6 bases). The CDR3 runs to 14 residues. Looked up from germline, CDR1 is MGHRA and CDR2 is YSYEKL. V was cut by 4 bases and J by 6 bases, with 13 bases left in between. The CDR3 nucleotides read TGCGCCAGCAGCCCGGGACTCCTGGGCAATGAGCAGTTCTTC. Its translation: CASSPGLLGNEQFF.

J is TRBJ2-1 and V is TRBV7-2; TRBD2 matches at 9 bases. Germline loops: CDR1 SGHTA, CDR2 FQGNSA. The V and J ends lost 5 bases and 8 bases, in that order; junction bases with no gene match: 13. CDR3 length equals 16 residues. CDR3 DNA: TGTGCCAGCAGCCCCCCGGGCGGGGGGGGTAGGTATGAGCAGTTCTTC. It codes for CASSPPGGGGRYEQFF.

This clonotype has only a few counts. The chain has TRBV20-1 and TRBJ1-1; 7 bases are shared with TRBD1. Looked up from germline, CDR1 is DFQATT and CDR2 is SNEGSKA (reference sequence). CDR3 length: 15 residues. Losses at the gene ends were 5 bases for V and 1 base for J; bases not matched to a gene: 10. CDR3 bases: TGCAGTGCTCTGGATGACAGGGCCCCGAACACTGAAGCTTTCTTT. It is translated as CSALDDRAPNTEAFF.

V is TRBV12-3 or TRBV12-4 and J is TRBJ1-2; 8 positions agree with TRBD1. Trimming took 1 base from V and 7 from J; bases not matched to a gene: 2. This CDR3 region has 13 residues. The CDR3 sequence: CASSLGTGTGYTF. CDR3 nucleotide sequence: TGTGCCAGCAGTTTAGGGACAGGGACTGGCTACACCTTC.

This chain joins TRBV20-1 and TRBJ1-2; no firm D call. CDR3 length: 13 residues. V lost 0 bases and J lost 3, with 8 bases in between. Germline CDR1 reads DFQATT; CDR2 reads SNEGSKA (reference sequence). CDR3 bases: TGCAGTGCTAGAGAAGGTGTAGACTATGGCTACACCTTC. Amino acids: CSAREGVDYGYTF.